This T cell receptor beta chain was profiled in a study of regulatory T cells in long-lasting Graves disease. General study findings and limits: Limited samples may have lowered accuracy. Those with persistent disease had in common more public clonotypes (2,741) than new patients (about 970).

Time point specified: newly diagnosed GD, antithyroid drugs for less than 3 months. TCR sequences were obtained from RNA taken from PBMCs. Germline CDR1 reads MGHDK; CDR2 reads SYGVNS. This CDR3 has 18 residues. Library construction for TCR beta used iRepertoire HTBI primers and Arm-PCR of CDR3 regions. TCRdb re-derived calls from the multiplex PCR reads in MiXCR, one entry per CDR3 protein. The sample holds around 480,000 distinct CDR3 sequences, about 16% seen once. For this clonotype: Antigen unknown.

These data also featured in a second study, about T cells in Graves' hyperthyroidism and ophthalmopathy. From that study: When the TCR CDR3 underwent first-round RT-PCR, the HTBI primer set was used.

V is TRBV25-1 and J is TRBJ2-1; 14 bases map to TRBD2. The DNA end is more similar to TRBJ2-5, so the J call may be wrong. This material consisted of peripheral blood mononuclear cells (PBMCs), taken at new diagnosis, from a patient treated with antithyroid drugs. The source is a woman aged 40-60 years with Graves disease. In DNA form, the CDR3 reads TGTGCCAGCAGTGAATCCCCGGGACTAGCGGGGGATAGGGAGACCCAGTACTTC. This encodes CASSESPGLAGDRETQYF.